The source of this TCR beta chain is a study of OX40 agonist ivuxolimab in advanced cancers. Study overall: Two patients with cutaneous melanoma and one with hepatocellular carcinoma, three in total, showed partial responses.

CDR1 SGHTA and CDR2 FQGNSA come from the germline V gene. The V and J ends lost 3 bases and 0 bases respectively, with 10 bases between them. The CDR3 length is 15 residues. Libraries were prepared by immunoSEQ multiplex PCR; TCRdb keeps only in-frame clonotypes and omits some of them. The sample includes about 55,000 clones, roughly nine tenths of them seen just once. The source was CD4+ or CD8+ T cells sorted from blood, collected in a trial of the OX40 agonist ivuxolimab. The receptor comes from an adult with an advanced solid tumor such as melanoma, head and neck, liver or kidney cancer. The rearrangement uses TRBV7-2 and TRBJ2-3; D gene ambiguous. The CDR3 region is CASSFIGISTDTQYF. The DNA for the CDR3 is TGTGCCAGCAGCTTTATCGGTATCAGCACAGATACGCAGTATTTT. Drawing the rest from reference TRBV7-2 and TRBJ2-3, the complete variable domain is GAGVSQSPSNKVTEKGKDVELRCDPISGHTALYWYRQSLGQGLEFLIYFQGNSAPDKSGLPSDRFSAERTGGSVSTLTIQRTQQEDSAVYLCASSFIGISTDTQYFGPGTRLTVL.